Listed here are 27 T cell receptor beta chains from one sample, sequenced in a study of T cell clones after liver transplantation. Only in-frame clones appear in the TCRdb table, and some are missing; sequencing was by immunoSEQ multiplex PCR. Here the sample spans around 78,000 clones, around 78% being singletons. Sequenced material: CD4+ T cells from blood, taken at the 22-month timepoint. All receptors come from a human patient who received a liver transplant. T cells may partly derive from the graft donor.

The chain combines TRBV7-9 with TRBJ2-7; 7 bases are a match to TRBD1. Germline V lookup: CDR1 SEHNR, CDR2 FQNEAQ (reference sequence). The CDR3 extends over 12 amino acids. Trimming at V came to 5 bases and at J to 7 bases, leaving 5 bases not matched to a gene. CDR3 nucleotides: TGTGCCAGCAGCCAACAGGGGTGGGAGCAGTACTTC. The encoded protein is CASSQQGWEQYF.

This clone occurred a few times. V gene TRBV7-6 combines with J gene TRBJ2-2; D may be TRBD2 (5 bases). V lost 5 bases and J lost 6, with 7 bases in between. Germline lookup yields CDR1 SGHVS and CDR2 FNYEAQ. CDR3 size: 12 residues. Written as DNA, the CDR3 is TGTGCCAGCAGCGTCGGGGCCGGGGAGCTGTTTTTT. This codes for CASSVGAGELFF.

The gene calls are TRBV7-9 and TRBJ2-3; D is uncertain. The CDR3 has 15 amino acids. Germline V gene data show CDR1 as SEHNR and CDR2 as FQNEAQ (reference sequence). V shed 0 bases and J shed 2 bases, with 9 bases lying between them. The chain's CDR3 is CASSLAFSYTDTQYF. Here the CDR3 DNA reads TGTGCCAGCAGCTTAGCCTTCTCGTACACAGATACGCAGTATTTT.

The chain carries TRBV5-6 and TRBJ1-5; D remains ambiguous. CDR1 is SGHDT and CDR2 is YYEEEE in the germline V gene. V lost 4 bases and J lost 7, with 12 bases in between. The CDR3 runs 13 residues. CDR3 DNA sequence: TGTGCCAGCAGCCCCGTTGGGAAACAGCCCCAGCATTTT. It codes for CASSPVGKQPQHF. Supplemented by reference TRBV5-6 and TRBJ1-5, the full variable domain reads DAGVTQSPTHLIKTRGQQVTLRCSPKSGHDTVSWYQQALGQGPQFIFQYYEEEERQRGNFPDRFSGHQFPNYSSELNVNALLLGDSALYLCASSPVGKQPQHFGDGTRLSIL.

The chain combines TRBV7-2 with TRBJ2-1, with D maybe TRBD2 (6 bases). The germline gives CDR1 SGHTA, CDR2 FQGNSA. Trimming shortened V by 6 bases and J by 2 bases, and 17 bases separated the two germline ends. The CDR3 loop spans 16 amino acids. CDR3 sequence: CASSPPSGTPYNEQFF. The CDR3 DNA reads TGTGCCAGCAGTCCCCCCTCCGGGACTCCCTACAATGAGCAGTTCTTC.

This rearrangement joins TRBV5-1 to TRBJ2-7, with D tentatively TRBD1 (5 bases). The CDR3 has 16 amino acids. Germline CDR1 reads SGHRS; CDR2 reads YFSETQ. V lost 1 base and J lost 2, with 16 bases in between. The CDR3 protein is CASSLSPRAGTYEQYF. The CDR3 DNA follows: TGCGCCAGCAGCTTGTCTCCCAGGGCAGGGACCTACGAGCAGTACTTC.

This clone has just a few counts. The V gene is TRBV2, the J gene TRBJ2-6; perhaps D is TRBD1 or TRBD2 (5 bases each). The germline CDR1 and CDR2 sequences are SNHLY and FYNNEI. The CDR3 totals 15 residues. V gave up 7 bases and J gave up 2 bases, with 12 bases separating them. The CDR3 nucleotides are TGTGCCAGCATTGAGGGGACCGCTGGGGCCAACGTCCTGACTTTC. Translated, it gives CASIEGTAGANVLTF.

The chain has TRBV2 and TRBJ2-1, with 11 positions matching TRBD2. The J segment lost 7 bases and the V segment lost 5 bases, leaving 16 bases of the junction unmatched. Per germline, CDR1 SNHLY and CDR2 FYNNEI. This CDR3 has 18 residues. The CDR3 coding sequence is TGTGCCAGCAGTTATATTCCCGGGACTAGCGGTTTTCTGAATGAGCAGTTCTTC. Translating it yields CASSYIPGTSGFLNEQFF.

This clone came up a few times. The J gene is TRBJ1-2, the V gene TRBV4-2; D is possibly TRBD1 (5 bases). From germline, CDR1 is LGHNA and CDR2 YNFKEQ. The ends were cut back, 0 bases at V and 7 bases at J, with 21 bases in the middle. This CDR3 is built from 17 residues. CDR3 region: CASSQDQSPTGAIGYTF. In DNA, the CDR3 is TGTGCCAGCAGCCAAGATCAATCACCCACAGGTGCGATTGGCTACACCTTC.

This chain joins TRBV28 and TRBJ1-4; D call uncertain. Trimming took off 3 bases at V and 6 bases at J, with 8 bases between the two ends. This CDR3 is built from 13 residues. Germline values: CDR1 MDHEN, CDR2 SYDVKM. CDR3 nucleotides: TGTGCCAGCAGTTTTATCCAGGATGAAAAACTGTTTTTT. The encoded protein is CASSFIQDEKLFF.

This CDR3 is CASSADRFQETQYF. The CDR3 coding sequence is TGTGCCAGCAGCGCGGACAGGTTTCAAGAGACCCAGTACTTC. This chain uses TRBV7-2 with TRBJ2-5; 7 bases fit TRBD1. This CDR3 is built from 14 residues. Germline V CDR1 and CDR2: SGHTA, FQGNSA. V shed 5 bases, J shed 2 bases, and the junction held 5 bases outside the gene matches. Looking up the rest from reference TRBV7-2 and TRBJ2-5 gives the full variable domain: GAGVSQSPSNKVTEKGKDVELRCDPISGHTALYWYRQSLGQGLEFLIYFQGNSAPDKSGLPSDRFSAERTGGSVSTLTIQRTQQEDSAVYLCASSADRFQETQYFGPGTRLLVL.

The chain uses TRBV5-1 and TRBJ2-7, with 7 bases that match TRBD1. The germline V gene has CDR1 SGHRS and CDR2 YFSETQ. The CDR3 is made up of 14 amino acids. After removal of 4 bases from V and 2 bases from J, the junction contained 6 bases not matched to a gene. In DNA form, the CDR3 reads TGCGCCAGCAGCAGATCCGGGACAGCCTACGAGCAGTACTTC. It yields the protein CASSRSGTAYEQYF.

V usage is TRBV9 and J usage is TRBJ2-7; the D gene is possibly TRBD1 (5 bases). This CDR3 has 13 residues. Deletions cut 0 bases from V and 6 bases from J, with 10 bases between. CDR1 is SGDLS, CDR2 YYNGEE, per germline. CDR3 residues: CASSVARVGEQYF. The CDR3 coding sequence is TGTGCCAGCAGCGTAGCCAGGGTTGGCGAGCAGTACTTC.

This chain connects TRBV7-9 to TRBJ2-6; unclear D gene. CDR1 and CDR2 from the germline V gene are SEHNR and FQNEAQ (reference sequence). Trimming took off 0 bases at V and 2 bases at J, with 8 bases between the two ends. This CDR3 is 16 amino acids long. CDR3 DNA sequence: TGTGCCAGCAGCTTAGCATTTTTCACTGGGGCCAACGTCCTGACTTTC. Translated: CASSLAFFTGANVLTF.

This chain connects TRBV5-1 to TRBJ2-7, with D unclear. Germline-derived CDR1 and CDR2 are SGHRS and YFSETQ. The CDR3 consists of 13 residues. Trimming left V 0 bases short and J 1 base short, with 5 bases between. The CDR3 sequence: CASSLGKSYEQYF. In DNA form, the CDR3 reads TGCGCCAGCAGCTTGGGGAAATCCTACGAGCAGTACTTC.

V usage is TRBV7-2 and J usage is TRBJ1-6; D is ambiguous. CDR1 is SGHTA, CDR2 FQGNSA, per germline. There are 15 residues in the CDR3. V shed 1 base and J shed 7 bases, with 11 bases lying between them. CDR3 sequence: CASSLGPPGNSPLHF. The CDR3 DNA follows: TGTGCCAGCAGCTTAGGGCCGCCCGGGAATTCACCCCTCCACTTT.

The J gene is TRBJ2-1, the V gene TRBV7-2; the D is unclear. The germline V and J ends were trimmed by 1 base and 7 bases, with 11 bases remaining between them. Germline V lookup: CDR1 SGHTA, CDR2 FQGNSA. The CDR3 totals 14 residues. The DNA for the CDR3 is TGTGCCAGCAGCTTAGAAACCGGCCGGAATGAGCAGTTCTTC. Its protein product is CASSLETGRNEQFF.

The chain employs TRBV19 and TRBJ1-2, with TRBD1 identical over 10 bases. Germline V gene lookup returns CDR1 LNHDA and CDR2 SQIVND (reference sequence). CDR3 length: 13 residues. The trim removed 8 bases at V and 5 bases at J, leaving 5 bases unmatched. CDR3 nucleotides: TGTGCCAGTCTGGACAGGGGGGATTATGGCTACACCTTC. This codes for CASLDRGDYGYTF.

The J gene is TRBJ2-7, the V gene TRBV6-1; D is perhaps TRBD1 (6 bases). The germline V gene encodes CDR1 MNHNS and CDR2 SASEGT. Trimming removed 4 bases from V and 7 bases from J, with 20 bases in between. The CDR3 runs 15 residues. The CDR3 spells CASSVLQGPTGEQYF. The CDR3 region has the DNA TGTGCCAGCAGTGTATTACAGGGTCCTACGGGGGAGCAGTACTTC.

This clone is a singleton in its sample. The chain couples TRBV7-2 to TRBJ1-3; unclear D gene. The CDR3 covers 16 residues. The V and J ends lost 2 bases and 0 bases respectively, with 11 bases between them. Germline loops: CDR1 SGHTA, CDR2 FQGNSA. DNA of the CDR3: TGTGCCAGCAGCTTATACTCCGTAAGCTCTGGAAACACCATATATTTT. This sequence encodes CASSLYSVSSGNTIYF.

This rearrangement joins TRBV7-9 to TRBJ2-5; D might be TRBD1 (5 bases). The CDR3 has 15 amino acids. V lost 0 bases and J lost 2, with 10 bases in between. CDR1 is SEHNR and CDR2 is FQNEAQ in the germline V gene (reference sequence). This CDR3 reads CASSLAVTEQETQYF. CDR3 DNA sequence: TGTGCCAGCAGCTTAGCAGTGACAGAGCAAGAGACCCAGTACTTC.

The V gene is TRBV14, the J gene TRBJ2-7, with a tentative D call TRBD2 (6 bases). V lost 1 base and J lost 1, with 17 bases in between. The CDR3 contains 17 residues. Germline CDR1 SGHDN, CDR2 FVKESK. CDR3 amino acids: CASSQGGWWDFSYEQYF. The CDR3 DNA is TGTGCCAGCAGCCAAGGCGGGTGGTGGGACTTTTCCTACGAGCAGTACTTC.

The chain carries TRBV27 and TRBJ1-6; D is unclear. Trimming removed 7 bases at V and 0 bases at J, with 10 bases between. Looked up from germline, CDR1 is MNHEY and CDR2 is SMNVEV (reference sequence). The CDR3 has 15 amino acids. As DNA, the CDR3 is TGTGCCAGCACGTATGAGAACTCCTATAATTCACCCCTCCACTTT. Its protein product is CASTYENSYNSPLHF.

In its sample, this clone was seen once. CDR3 protein: CASSFQGREGDPQHF. The CDR3 DNA reads TGCGCCAGCAGCTTTCAAGGCAGGGAGGGGGATCCCCAGCATTTT. The chain couples TRBV5-1 to TRBJ1-5, with D tentatively TRBD1 (6 bases). Germline assignment: CDR1 SGHRS and CDR2 YFSETQ. The V and J ends lost 2 bases and 10 bases respectively, with 19 bases between them. This CDR3 is 15 amino acids long.

The chain recombines TRBV5-8 with TRBJ1-5, with D unresolved. Germline V gene lookup returns CDR1 SGHTS and CDR2 YDEGEE. The length of the CDR3 is 12 residues. Trimming took 9 bases from V and 3 from J, leaving 10 bases between them. CDR3 nucleotide sequence: TGTGCCACTTACCGGGACAATCAGCCCCAGCATTTT. The encoded protein is CATYRDNQPQHF.

This chain joins TRBV4-1 and TRBJ1-1; possible D gene TRBD1, 5 bases. V was cut by 4 bases and J by 2 bases, with 8 bases left in between. This CDR3 is 13 amino acids long. Germline V gene lookup returns CDR1 MGHRA and CDR2 YSYEKL. The CDR3 loop reads CASSRDGNTEAFF. CDR3 bases: TGCGCCAGCAGCCGGGACGGAAACACTGAAGCTTTCTTT.

The chain recombines TRBV5-1 with TRBJ1-1; D remains unclear. V shed 1 base and J shed 4 bases, with 11 bases lying between them. The germline gives CDR1 SGHRS, CDR2 YFSETQ. This CDR3 region has 14 residues. This chain's CDR3 is CASSLPVSGTEAFF. CDR3 nucleotide sequence: TGCGCCAGCAGCTTGCCAGTCTCGGGCACTGAAGCTTTCTTT. The full variable domain, its missing parts supplied by reference TRBV5-1 and TRBJ1-1, is KAGVTQTPRYLIKTRGQQVTLSCSPISGHRSVSWYQQTPGQGLQFLFEYFSETQRNKGNFPGRFSGRQFSNSRSEMNVSTLELGDSALYLCASSLPVSGTEAFFGQGTRLTVV.